Below are 5 T cell receptor beta chains sequenced from a single sample in a study of OX40 agonist ivuxolimab in advanced cancers. Measured with immunoSEQ multiplex PCR; TCRdb has only the in-frame clones, and not every one. The sample consists of about 97,000 clones, approximately 87% of them appearing once. Material: CD4+ or CD8+ T cells sorted from blood, obtained in a trial of the OX40 agonist ivuxolimab. The receptor set was obtained from an adult with an advanced solid tumor such as melanoma, head and neck, liver or kidney cancer.

This clone was recorded once. The chain has TRBV6-5 and TRBJ1-3; the D is unclear. Germline loops: CDR1 MNHEY, CDR2 SVGAGI. This CDR3 comprises 15 residues. The V and J ends lost 6 bases and 0 bases respectively, with 12 bases between them. CDR3 residues: CASRPTRSSGNTIYF. The CDR3 DNA reads as TGTGCCAGCAGACCCACCAGGTCCTCTGGAAACACCATATATTTT.

The rearrangement uses TRBV19 and TRBJ2-3; 10 positions match TRBD1. The trim removed 3 bases at V and 4 bases at J, leaving 1 base unmatched. Germline CDR1 reads LNHDA; CDR2 reads SQIVND (reference sequence). The CDR3 consists of 14 residues. The CDR3 nucleotides read TGTGCCAGTAGTATCGGGACAGGGGCAGATACGCAGTATTTT. Protein sequence: CASSIGTGADTQYF. Looking up the rest from reference TRBV19 and TRBJ2-3 gives the full variable domain: DGGITQSPKYLFRKEGQNVTLSCEQNLNHDAMYWYRQDPGQGLRLIYYSQIVNDFQKGDIAEGYSVSREKKESFPLTVTSAQKNPTAFYLCASSIGTGADTQYFGPGTRLTVL.

The V call is TRBV19, the J call TRBJ1-2; D call uncertain. With 3 bases removed from V and 5 bases from J, the gap between germline ends came to 19 bases. CDR3 length: 16 residues. CDR1 LNHDA and CDR2 SQIVND come from the germline V gene (reference sequence). The CDR3 loop is CASSMDITAKVYGYTF. Here the CDR3 DNA reads TGTGCCAGTAGTATGGATATAACAGCTAAGGTTTATGGCTACACCTTC.

The chain links TRBV30 to TRBJ1-1; D might be TRBD1 (5 bases). The germline V gene encodes CDR1 GTSNPN and CDR2 SVGIG (reference sequence). The CDR3 loop spans 14 amino acids. V gave up 4 bases and J gave up 1 base, with 13 bases separating them. In nucleotides, the CDR3 is TGTGCCTGGACCCGTTCCGGGGGGAACACTGAAGCTTTCTTT. Amino acids: CAWTRSGGNTEAFF.

The chain has TRBV2 and TRBJ1-6; 11 bases agree with TRBD1. There are 16 residues in the CDR3. V shed 7 bases and J 7 bases; nucleotides not matched to a gene: 9. From germline, CDR1 is SNHLY and CDR2 FYNNEI. The CDR3 loop is CASTRTGGVINSPLHF. CDR3 bases: TGTGCCAGCACCCGGACAGGGGGCGTTATAAATTCACCCCTCCACTTT. Combining the CDR3 with reference TRBV2 and TRBJ1-6 gives the whole variable domain EPEVTQTPSHQVTQMGQEVILRCVPISNHLYFYWYRQILGQKVEFLVSFYNNEISEKSEIFDDQFSVERPDGSNFTLKIRSTKLEDSAMYFCASTRTGGVINSPLHFGNGTRLTVT.